This T cell receptor (beta chain) stems from a study of cytomegalovirus exposure and HLA in healthy donors. Whole-study findings and limits: A later analysis appeared to link common viral pathogens to several of the most significant clusters.

About this clone: The antigen is unknown.

PCR involved 60 Vbeta and 13 Jbeta primers. TCRdb's table, derived via immunoSEQ multiplex PCR, lists solely in-frame clones and lacks some. The top ten clones hold 2.5% to 3% of a sample with about 200,000 clones, approximately 81% of them seen once. At sampling all donors were nominally healthy, likely with unrecorded immune exposures. Input material: PBMCs. This TCR was recovered from a man younger than 45 in good health and CMV-seronegative.

The CDR3 loop is CASTSRGGVTGNTIYF. Here the CDR3 DNA reads TGTGCCAGCACCTCACGTGGAGGAGTAACCGGAAACACCATATATTTT. The chain couples TRBV27 to TRBJ1-3; D call uncertain. The germline gives CDR1 MNHEY, CDR2 SMNVEV (reference sequence). V lost 7 bases and J lost 4, with 20 bases in between. This CDR3 is built from 16 residues.